This entry features one TCR beta chain sequence. The antigen this receptor binds is unknown. No base qualities exist here, and no much larger clone lies one base off it. CD8 naive samples were obtained by positive selection for CCR7 among CD45RO-negative cells, yielding a CD45RA+CCR7+ population from which TemRA cells were excluded. The donors were healthy, HIV-negative adults who had no recently reported acute infections or vaccinations. Every donor was a Caucasian adult living in Nashville, Tennessee, USA. After blood collection by leukapheresis, PBMCs were isolated using Ficoll-Histopaque density gradient centrifugation and then cryopreserved in the vapor phase of liquid nitrogen. Purity and quantity of every magnetically sorted T cell population were checked by analytical flow cytometry. Genomic DNA was isolated from every sorted fraction and measured by UV absorbance on a Nanodrop 2000c. This record belongs to a study of shared clonotypes between healthy human individuals (TCRdb year 2020). Study-wide context: A couple of women and three men aged 18 to 49 years were included in the cohort. For each donor, CD4 naive and CD4 memory were each given three plates, CD8 naive was given two plates, and CD8 memory was given one plate. To estimate repertoire size and how much clonotypes are shared between individuals, the study performed deep sequencing of blood TCR repertoires from a few healthy adults. To increase sequencing depth and limit assay-specific biases, different laboratories used diverse techniques to prepare libraries and sequence TCR repertoires. Between about 0.9 and 10 billion PBMCs per donor were obtained by leukapheresis. Overall results and qualifications from the work: When several donors were compared, the shared fraction of clonotypes was around 5% for naive CD4, approximately 3.5% for naive CD8, about 2.5% for memory CD4, and less than 0.45% for memory CD8. Higher generation probabilities were observed for clonotypes shared by all four sorted-subset donors than for non-shared clonotypes. Only blood was sampled, and tissue TCR repertoires likely differ from those in blood. Based on pairwise subsampling, the degree of clonotype sharing among donors was expected to be affected by sequencing depth. Naive subsets generally had larger estimated clonotype richness than memory subsets did. Because the study included a small number of donors, the genetic and exposure-history diversity represented was limited. Incomplete sequencing was indicated by rarefaction of sorted-subset datasets, despite the large sequencing depth.

Using the deep immunoSEQ assay, TCR CDR3 regions were amplified from genomic DNA by multiplex PCR. Extracted genomic DNA from each cell subset was distributed evenly across all wells of several immunoSEQ 96-well plates, and each plate was treated as a replicate. For sorted subsets, each replicate PCR was loaded with about 200 ng genomic DNA, equivalent to 25,000 to 35,000 T cell genomes. Purified libraries were measured with a Qubit 3.0 fluorometer, size-checked on a Bioanalyzer 2100, and measured again with the KAPA Library Quantification kit. Every immunoSEQ 96-well plate was sequenced on a separate single-read 150-cycle Illumina NextSeq 550 flow cell. The authors processed their data as follows. The immunoSEQ output contained only junctional sequences without quality scores, so filtering could not match that applied to full-length reads. Sequences were annotated with PyIR, a Python wrapper for IgBLAST v1.9, and V/J genes and CDR3 were assigned using IMGT germline references. Any read was removed if the V/J assignment was weak (E-value above 1e-6), the CDR3 was missing, or the read contained stop codons, out-of-frame junctions, or ambiguous translated residues. A V3J clonotype was defined by an identical inferred V gene, J gene, and CDR3 amino acid sequence. Percentage overlap between repertoires was calculated by dividing the number of shared unique clonotypes by the size of the smaller repertoire. Repertoire richness was assessed with RTK rarefaction, the Chao1 estimator, and Recon v2.1 estimates of unobserved clonotypes. Generation probabilities for all TCRbeta clonotypes obtained by the gDNA method from a handful of donors were computed using OLGA. Held by TCRdb, this immuneACCESS table contains in-frame sequences only and omits some clones. Under half of the omission traces to an unresolved V gene where checked; the cause of the rest is unknown. D and trimming come from the DNA, and the V and J calls and clone size come from that table. This sample holds over 2,000,000 clones; just over 90% were observed only once. Roughly 1.7% of the sample comes from the top ten.

The CDR3, from cysteine to phenylalanine, totals 14 residues. CDR3 DNA only is kept here, 42 bases in frame from base 1. Germline trimming: 4 bases from V, 2 bases from J; junction bases outside gene matches: 4. CDR1 and CDR2 were assigned from the germline V gene as SGHDN and FVKESK. Sequenced input: naive CD8+ T cells from PBMCs. This specimen's cell subset or site label, interpreted: CD45RA+CCR7+. The sequence is built from TRBV14 and TRBJ1-2; TRBD1 fits 7 bases in the junction. This TCR derives from a man aged 18-30 years in good health. Some clones in this sample may be carry-over from other donors' samples. At the DNA level, the sequence is TGTGCCAGCAGCCTGACAGGGCCGAACTATGGCTACACCTTC. Its product reads: CASSLTGPNYGYTF.